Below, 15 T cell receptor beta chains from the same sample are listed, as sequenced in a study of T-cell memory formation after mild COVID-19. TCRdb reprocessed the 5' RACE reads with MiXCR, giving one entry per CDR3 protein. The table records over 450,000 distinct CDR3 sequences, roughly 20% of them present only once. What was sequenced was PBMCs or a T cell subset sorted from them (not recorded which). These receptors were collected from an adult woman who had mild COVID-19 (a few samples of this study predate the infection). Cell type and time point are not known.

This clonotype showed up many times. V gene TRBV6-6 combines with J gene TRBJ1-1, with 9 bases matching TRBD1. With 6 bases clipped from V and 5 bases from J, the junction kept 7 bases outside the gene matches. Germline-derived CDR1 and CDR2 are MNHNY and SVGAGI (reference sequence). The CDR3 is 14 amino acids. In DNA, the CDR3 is TGTGCCAGCAGCCGGGACAGGGTCGGGACTGAAGCTTTCTTT. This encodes CASSRDRVGTEAFF.

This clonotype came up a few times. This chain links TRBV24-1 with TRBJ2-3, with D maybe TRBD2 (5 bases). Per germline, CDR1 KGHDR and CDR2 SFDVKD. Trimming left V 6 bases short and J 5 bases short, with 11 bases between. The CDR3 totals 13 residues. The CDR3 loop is CATSLGGLDTQYF. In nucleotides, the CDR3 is TGTGCCACCAGTCTTGGAGGATTAGATACGCAGTATTTT.

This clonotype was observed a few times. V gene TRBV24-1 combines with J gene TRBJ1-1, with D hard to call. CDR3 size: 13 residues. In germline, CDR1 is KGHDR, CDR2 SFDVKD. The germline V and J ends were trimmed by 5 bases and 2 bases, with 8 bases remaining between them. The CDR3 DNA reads TGTGCCACCAGTGCAGGAGGAAACACTGAAGCTTTCTTT. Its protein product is CATSAGGNTEAFF.

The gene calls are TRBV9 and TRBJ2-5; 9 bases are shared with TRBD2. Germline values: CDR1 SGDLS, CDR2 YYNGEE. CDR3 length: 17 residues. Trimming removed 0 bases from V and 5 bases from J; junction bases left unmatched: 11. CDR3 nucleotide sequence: TGTGCCAGCAGCGTAGCTTTGGCGGGAGGGCCGGATGAGACCCAGTACTTC. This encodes CASSVALAGGPDETQYF.

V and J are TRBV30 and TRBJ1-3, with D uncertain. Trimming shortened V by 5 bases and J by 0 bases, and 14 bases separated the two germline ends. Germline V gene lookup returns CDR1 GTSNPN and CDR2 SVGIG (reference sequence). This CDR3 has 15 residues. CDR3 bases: TGTGCCTGGGGGATCGTAGGTCTCTCTGGAAACACCATATATTTT. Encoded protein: CAWGIVGLSGNTIYF.

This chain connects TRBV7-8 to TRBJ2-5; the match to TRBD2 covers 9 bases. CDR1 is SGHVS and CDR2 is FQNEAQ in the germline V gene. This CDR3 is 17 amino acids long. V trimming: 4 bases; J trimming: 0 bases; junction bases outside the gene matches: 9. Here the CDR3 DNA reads TGTGCCAGCAGCTCCCCGGGACTAGCCGAGTACCAAGAGACCCAGTACTTC. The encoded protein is CASSSPGLAEYQETQYF.

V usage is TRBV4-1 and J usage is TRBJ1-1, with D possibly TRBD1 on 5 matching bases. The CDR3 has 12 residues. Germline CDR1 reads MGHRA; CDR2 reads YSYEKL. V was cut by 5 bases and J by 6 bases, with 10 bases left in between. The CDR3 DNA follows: TGCGCCAGCAGCAAACTAGGGGCTGAAGCTTTCTTT. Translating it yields CASSKLGAEAFF.

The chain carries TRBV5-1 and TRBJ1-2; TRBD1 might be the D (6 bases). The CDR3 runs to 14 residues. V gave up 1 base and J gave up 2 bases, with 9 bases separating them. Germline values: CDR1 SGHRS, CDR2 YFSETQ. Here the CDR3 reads CASSLQTGNYGYTF. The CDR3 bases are TGCGCCAGCAGCTTGCAAACAGGGAACTATGGCTACACCTTC.

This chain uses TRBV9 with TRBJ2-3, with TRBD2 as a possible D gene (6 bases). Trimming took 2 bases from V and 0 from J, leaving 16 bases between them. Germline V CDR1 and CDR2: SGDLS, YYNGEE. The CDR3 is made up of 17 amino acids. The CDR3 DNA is TGTGCCAGCAGCGTCGTGCGGGGACCTTCGAGCACAGATACGCAGTATTTT. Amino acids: CASSVVRGPSSTDTQYF.

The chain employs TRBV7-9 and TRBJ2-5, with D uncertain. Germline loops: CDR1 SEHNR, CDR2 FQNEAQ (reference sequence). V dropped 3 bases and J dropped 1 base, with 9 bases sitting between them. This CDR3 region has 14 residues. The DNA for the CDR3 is TGTGCCAGCAGCTTTTCCCATATCCAAGAGACCCAGTACTTC. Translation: CASSFSHIQETQYF.

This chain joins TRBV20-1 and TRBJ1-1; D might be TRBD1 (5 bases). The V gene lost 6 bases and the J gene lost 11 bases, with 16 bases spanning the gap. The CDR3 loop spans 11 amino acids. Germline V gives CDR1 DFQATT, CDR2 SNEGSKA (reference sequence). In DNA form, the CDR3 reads TGCAGTGCCCTACAGGAGTCTTGGGCTTTCTTT. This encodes CSALQESWAFF.

The CDR3 loop reads CASSPLVGYNEQFF. For the CDR3, the DNA is TGTGCCAGCTCACCACTAGTGGGGTACAATGAGCAGTTCTTC. This chain uses TRBV18 with TRBJ2-1; D is undetermined. With 1 base removed from V and 4 bases from J, the gap between germline ends came to 8 bases. Germline V CDR1 and CDR2: KGHSH, LQKENI. This CDR3 has 14 amino acids. Supplemented by reference TRBV18 and TRBJ2-1, the full variable domain reads NAGVMQNPRHLVRRRGQEARLRCSPMKGHSHVYWYRQLPEEGLKFMVYLQKENIIDESGMPKERFSAEFPKEGPSILRIQQVVRGDSAAYFCASSPLVGYNEQFFGPGTRLTVL.

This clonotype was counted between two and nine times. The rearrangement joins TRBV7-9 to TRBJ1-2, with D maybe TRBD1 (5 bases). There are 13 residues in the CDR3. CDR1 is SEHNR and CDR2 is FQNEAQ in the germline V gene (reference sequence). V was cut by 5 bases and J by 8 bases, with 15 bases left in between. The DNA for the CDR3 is TGTGCCAGCAGCCCGGGGACCGGCCAGGGCTACACCTTC. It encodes CASSPGTGQGYTF. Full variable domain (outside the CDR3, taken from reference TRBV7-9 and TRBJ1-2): DTGVSQNPRHKITKRGQNVTFRCDPISEHNRLYWYRQTLGQGPEFLTYFQNEAQLEKSRLLSDRFSAERPKGSFSTLEIQRTEQGDSAMYLCASSPGTGQGYTFGSGTRLTVV.

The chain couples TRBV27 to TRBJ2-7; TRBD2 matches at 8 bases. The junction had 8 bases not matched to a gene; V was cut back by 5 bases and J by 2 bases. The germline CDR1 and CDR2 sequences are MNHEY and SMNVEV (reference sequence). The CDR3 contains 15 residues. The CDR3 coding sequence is TGTGCCAGCAGTAATGGACTAGCAGTTGCCTACGAGCAGTACTTC. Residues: CASSNGLAVAYEQYF.

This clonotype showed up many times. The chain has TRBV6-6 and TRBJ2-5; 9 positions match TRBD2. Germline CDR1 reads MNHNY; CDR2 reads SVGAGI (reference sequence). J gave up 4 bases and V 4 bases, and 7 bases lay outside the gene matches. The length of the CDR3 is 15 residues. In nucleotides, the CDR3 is TGTGCCAGCAGTTCCGGGATAGCGGGAGTAGAGACCCAGTACTTC. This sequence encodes CASSSGIAGVETQYF.